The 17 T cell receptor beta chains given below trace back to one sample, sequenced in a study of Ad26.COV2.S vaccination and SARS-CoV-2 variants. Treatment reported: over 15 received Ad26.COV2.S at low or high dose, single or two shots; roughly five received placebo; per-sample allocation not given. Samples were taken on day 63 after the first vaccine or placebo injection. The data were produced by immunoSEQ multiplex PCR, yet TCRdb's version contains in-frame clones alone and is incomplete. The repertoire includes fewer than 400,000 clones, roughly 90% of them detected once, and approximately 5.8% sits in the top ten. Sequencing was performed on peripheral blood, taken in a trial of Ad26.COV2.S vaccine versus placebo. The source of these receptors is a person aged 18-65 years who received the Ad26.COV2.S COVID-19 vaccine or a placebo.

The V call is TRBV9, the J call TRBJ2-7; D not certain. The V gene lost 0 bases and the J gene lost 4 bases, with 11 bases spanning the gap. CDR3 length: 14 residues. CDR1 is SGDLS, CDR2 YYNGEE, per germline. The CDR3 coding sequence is TGTGCCAGCAGCGTAGAACACGTCCATTACGAGCAGTACTTC. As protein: CASSVEHVHYEQYF.

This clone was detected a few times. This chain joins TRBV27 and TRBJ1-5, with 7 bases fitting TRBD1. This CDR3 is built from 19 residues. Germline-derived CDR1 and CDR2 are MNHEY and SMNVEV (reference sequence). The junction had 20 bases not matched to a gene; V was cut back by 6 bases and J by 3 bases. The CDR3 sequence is CASSPPVYGLDRVNQPQHF. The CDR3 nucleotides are TGTGCCAGCAGCCCACCCGTTTATGGGTTAGACAGGGTCAATCAGCCCCAGCATTTT.

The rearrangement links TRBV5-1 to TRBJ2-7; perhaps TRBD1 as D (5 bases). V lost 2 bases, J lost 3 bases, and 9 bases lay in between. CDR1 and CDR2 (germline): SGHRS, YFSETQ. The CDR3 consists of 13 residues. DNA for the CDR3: TGCGCCAGCAGCTTCGGAGACAGCTACGAGCAGTACGTC. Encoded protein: CASSFGDSYEQYV.

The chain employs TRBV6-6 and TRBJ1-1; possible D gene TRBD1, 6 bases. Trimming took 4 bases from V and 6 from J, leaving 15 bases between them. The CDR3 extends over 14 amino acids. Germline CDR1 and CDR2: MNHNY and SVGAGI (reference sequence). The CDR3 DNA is TGTGCCAGCAGTTTAGGGACAAGGCTTGCTGAAGCTTTCTTT. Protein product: CASSLGTRLAEAFF.

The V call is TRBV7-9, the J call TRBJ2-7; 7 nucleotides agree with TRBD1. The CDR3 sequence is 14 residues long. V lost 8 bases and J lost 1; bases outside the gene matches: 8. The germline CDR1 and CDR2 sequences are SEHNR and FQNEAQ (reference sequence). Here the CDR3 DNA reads TGTGCCAGCGAATCAGACAGGGAATCCTACGAGCAGTACTTC. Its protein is CASESDRESYEQYF.

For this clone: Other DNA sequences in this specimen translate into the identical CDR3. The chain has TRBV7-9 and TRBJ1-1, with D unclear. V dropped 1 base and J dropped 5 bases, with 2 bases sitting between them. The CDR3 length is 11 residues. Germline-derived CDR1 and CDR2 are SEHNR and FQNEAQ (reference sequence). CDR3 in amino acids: CASSLVTEAFF. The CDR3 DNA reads TGTGCCAGCAGCTTAGTTACTGAAGCTTTCTTT.

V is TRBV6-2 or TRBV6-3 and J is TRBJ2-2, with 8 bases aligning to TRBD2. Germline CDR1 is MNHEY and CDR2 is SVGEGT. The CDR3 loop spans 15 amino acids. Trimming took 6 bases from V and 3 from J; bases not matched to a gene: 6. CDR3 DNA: TGTGCCAGCAGCACCGGGACTAGGGACACCGGGGAGCTGTTTTTT. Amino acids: CASSTGTRDTGELFF.

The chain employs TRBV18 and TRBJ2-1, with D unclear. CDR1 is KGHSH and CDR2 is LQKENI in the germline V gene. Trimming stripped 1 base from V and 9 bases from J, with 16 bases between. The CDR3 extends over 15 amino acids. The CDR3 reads CASSPRSIRVVEQFF. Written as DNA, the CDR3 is TGTGCCAGCTCACCACGGTCGATAAGGGTGGTTGAGCAGTTCTTC.

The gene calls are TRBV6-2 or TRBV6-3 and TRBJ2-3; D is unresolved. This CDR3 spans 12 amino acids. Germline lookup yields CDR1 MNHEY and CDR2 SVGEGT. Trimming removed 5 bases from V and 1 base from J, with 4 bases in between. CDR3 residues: CASSPGTDTQYF. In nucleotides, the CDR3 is TGTGCCAGCAGTCCGGGCACAGATACGCAGTATTTT.

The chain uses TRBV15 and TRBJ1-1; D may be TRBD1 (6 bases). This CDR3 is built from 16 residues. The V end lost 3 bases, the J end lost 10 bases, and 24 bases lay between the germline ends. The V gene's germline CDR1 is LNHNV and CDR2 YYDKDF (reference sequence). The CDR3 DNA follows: TGTGCCACCAGCAGGGGCGACAGGACCCCGAGTTTTGTAGCTTTCTTT. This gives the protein CATSRGDRTPSFVAFF.

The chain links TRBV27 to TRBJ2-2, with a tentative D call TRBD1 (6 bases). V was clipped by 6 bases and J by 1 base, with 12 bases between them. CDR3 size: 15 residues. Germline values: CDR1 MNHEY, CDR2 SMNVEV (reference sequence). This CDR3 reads CASSHDRKNTGELFF. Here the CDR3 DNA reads TGTGCCAGCAGCCATGACAGGAAGAACACCGGGGAGCTGTTTTTT.

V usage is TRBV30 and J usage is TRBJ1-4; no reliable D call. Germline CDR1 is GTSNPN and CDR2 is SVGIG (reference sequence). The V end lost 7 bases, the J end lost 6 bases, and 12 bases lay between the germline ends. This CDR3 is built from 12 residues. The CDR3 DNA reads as TGTGCCTCCGGAACATTTTATGAAAAACTGTTTTTT. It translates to CASGTFYEKLFF. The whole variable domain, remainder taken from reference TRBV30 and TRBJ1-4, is SQTIHQWPATLVQPVGSPLSLECTVEGTSNPNLYWYRQAAGRGLQLLFYSVGIGQISSEVPQNLSASRPQDRQFILSSKKLLLSDSGFYLCASGTFYEKLFFGSGTQLSVL.

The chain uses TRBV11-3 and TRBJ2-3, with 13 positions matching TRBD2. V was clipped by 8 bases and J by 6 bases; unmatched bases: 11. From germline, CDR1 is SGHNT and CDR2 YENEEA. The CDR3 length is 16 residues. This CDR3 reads CASSQGLAGVSDTQYF. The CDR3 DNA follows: TGTGCCAGCTCCCAAGGACTAGCGGGAGTAAGTGATACGCAGTATTTT. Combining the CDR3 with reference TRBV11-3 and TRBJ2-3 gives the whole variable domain EAGVVQSPRYKIIEKKQPVAFWCNPISGHNTLYWYLQNLGQGPELLIRYENEEAVDDSQLPKDRFSAERLKGVDSTLKIQPAELGDSAVYLCASSQGLAGVSDTQYFGPGTRLTVL.

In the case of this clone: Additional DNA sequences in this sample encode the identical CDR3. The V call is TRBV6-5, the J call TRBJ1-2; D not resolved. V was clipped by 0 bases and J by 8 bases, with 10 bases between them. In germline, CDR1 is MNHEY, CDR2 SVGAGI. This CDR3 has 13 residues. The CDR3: CASSYSGGYGYTF. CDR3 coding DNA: TGTGCCAGCAGTTACTCGGGCGGCTACGGCTACACCTTC.

CDR3 loop: CASSFGISYEQYF. CDR3 DNA sequence: TGTGCCAGCAGCTTTGGGATATCCTACGAGCAGTACTTC. This chain connects TRBV5-6 to TRBJ2-7; D gene uncertain. The CDR3 length is 13 residues. The germline V and J ends were trimmed by 2 bases and 1 base, with 7 bases remaining between them. The germline V gene encodes CDR1 SGHDT and CDR2 YYEEEE.

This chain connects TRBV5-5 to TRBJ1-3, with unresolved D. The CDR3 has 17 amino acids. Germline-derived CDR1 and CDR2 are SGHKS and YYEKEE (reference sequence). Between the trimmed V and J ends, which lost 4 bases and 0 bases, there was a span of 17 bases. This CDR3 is CASSLAGSRFSGNTIYF. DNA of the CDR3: TGTGCCAGCAGCCTTGCGGGCAGTCGCTTCTCTGGAAACACCATATATTTT.

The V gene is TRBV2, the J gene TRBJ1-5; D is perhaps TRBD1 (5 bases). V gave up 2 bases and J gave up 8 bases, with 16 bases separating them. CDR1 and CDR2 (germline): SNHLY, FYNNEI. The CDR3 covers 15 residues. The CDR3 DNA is TGTGCCAGCAGTGAAAATGGCCTATCGGGGGAGCCCCAGCATTTT. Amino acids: CASSENGLSGEPQHF. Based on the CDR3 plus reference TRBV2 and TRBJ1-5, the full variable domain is EPEVTQTPSHQVTQMGQEVILRCVPISNHLYFYWYRQILGQKVEFLVSFYNNEISEKSEIFDDQFSVERPDGSNFTLKIRSTKLEDSAMYFCASSENGLSGEPQHFGDGTRLSIL.